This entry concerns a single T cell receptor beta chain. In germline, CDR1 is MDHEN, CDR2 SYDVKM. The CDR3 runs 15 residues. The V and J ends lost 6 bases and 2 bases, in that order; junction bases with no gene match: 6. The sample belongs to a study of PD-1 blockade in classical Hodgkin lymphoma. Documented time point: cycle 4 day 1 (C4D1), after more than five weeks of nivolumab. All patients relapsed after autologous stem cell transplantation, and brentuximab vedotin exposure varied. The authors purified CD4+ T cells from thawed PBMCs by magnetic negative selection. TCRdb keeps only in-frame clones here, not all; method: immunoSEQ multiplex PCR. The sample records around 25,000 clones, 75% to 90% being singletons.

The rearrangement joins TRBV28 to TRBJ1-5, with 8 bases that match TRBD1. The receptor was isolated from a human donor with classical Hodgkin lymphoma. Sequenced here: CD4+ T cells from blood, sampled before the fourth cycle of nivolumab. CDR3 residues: CASSTGQGRNQPQHF. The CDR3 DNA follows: TGTGCCAGCAGCACCGGACAGGGCCGCAATCAGCCCCAGCATTTT.